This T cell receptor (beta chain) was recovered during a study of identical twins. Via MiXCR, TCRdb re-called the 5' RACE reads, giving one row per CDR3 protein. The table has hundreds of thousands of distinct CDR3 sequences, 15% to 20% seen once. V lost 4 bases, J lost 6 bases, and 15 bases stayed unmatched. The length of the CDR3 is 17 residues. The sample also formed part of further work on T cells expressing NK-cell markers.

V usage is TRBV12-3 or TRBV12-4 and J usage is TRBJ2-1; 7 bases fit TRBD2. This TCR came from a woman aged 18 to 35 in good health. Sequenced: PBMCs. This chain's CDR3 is CASSSRSGLVGGNEQFF. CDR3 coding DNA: TGTGCCAGCAGTTCCCGCTCCGGACTAGTTGGGGGCAATGAGCAGTTCTTC.